The clone carrying this TCR beta chain was recorded only once. V gave up 1 base and J gave up 5 bases; unmatched junction bases: 6. Germline-derived CDR1 and CDR2 are SGDLS and YYNGEE. CDR3 size: 15 residues. The sample belongs to a study of control samples from healthy donors and cancer patients. Here immunoSEQ multiplex PCR was the method, and the copy in TCRdb shows in-frame clones only, minus some. Counted here are 110,000 to 150,000 clones, approximately 90% occurring once; the ten biggest clones make up 8.7%. Sequencing used blood. The chain combines TRBV9 with TRBJ2-1; 7 bases map to TRBD2. The clonotype comes from a woman aged 25 to 39 in good health. The CDR3 loop reads CASSVLGGGDNEQFF. The CDR3 bases are TGTGCCAGCAGCGTACTAGGTGGGGGGGACAATGAGCAGTTCTTC.